This TCR beta chain was observed in a study of cytomegalovirus exposure and HLA in healthy donors. Primers: 60 Vbeta forward and 13 Jbeta reverse. TCRdb's table, derived via immunoSEQ multiplex PCR, lists solely in-frame clones and lacks some. The sample holds approximately 100,000 clones. Findings of the study overall: When presence/absence was analysed, sequencing depth was taken to be roughly uniform across donors. As a later analysis revealed, the rate of TCR association differed by HLA locus, with DRB1 most and HLA-C fewest. Earlier findings revealed that most TCR beta V segments proved productive either about 87% or about 30% of the time.

Comment on this clone: The antigen is unknown.

With 5 bases clipped from V and 1 base from J, the junction kept 7 bases outside the gene matches. The CDR3 consists of 15 residues. Germline CDR1 and CDR2: SEHNR and FQNEAQ (reference sequence). This TCR came from a middle-aged man in good health and CMV-seronegative. The V call is TRBV7-9, the J call TRBJ2-7, with 8 bases aligning to TRBD1. Sequencing was carried out using PBMCs. The CDR3 DNA follows: TGTGCCAGCAGCAACTGGGACAGGCGATCCTACGAGCAGTACTTC. Translated: CASSNWDRRSYEQYF.